A selection of T cell receptor beta chains follows, all from one sample in a study of yellow fever vaccine responses in identical twins. TCRdb reprocessed the RT-PCR reads via MiXCR and lists one record per CDR3 protein. This table holds a few thousand distinct CDR3 sequences, about 80% found once. This material consisted of T cells from blood (PBMCs), unsorted or a sorted subset (not recorded which), taken before or after yellow fever vaccination (not recorded which). Receptors were obtained from a female donor who received the yellow fever vaccine. The CDR3 runs from the conserved cysteine through the conserved F or W. Each record gives: V gene, J gene, D gene, clone size, CDR3 DNA, CDR3 protein. A D gene is named only where the DNA matches it firmly. Size is stated for part of the rows, as once, few or many counts, or as a class when the clone is expanded.

V gene: TRBV12-3/TRBV12-4; J gene: TRBJ2-4; D gene: NA; clone size: NA; CDR3 DNA: TGTGCCAGCGAGGGGCCTTCAGGTGCCAAAAACATTCAGTACTTC; CDR3 protein: CASEGPSGAKNIQYF
V gene: TRBV10-3; J gene: TRBJ1-5; D gene: NA; clone size: NA; CDR3 DNA: TGTGCCATCAGTGAAGTGGGTGGGGGGGGAGGCAATCAGCCCCAGCATTTT; CDR3 protein: CAISEVGGGGGNQPQHF
V gene: TRBV7-2; J gene: TRBJ2-2; D gene: NA; clone size: NA; CDR3 DNA: TGTGCCAGCAGCTTAGACGACGGGGACACCGGGGAGCTGTTTTTT; CDR3 protein: CASSLDDGDTGELFF
V gene: TRBV12-3/TRBV12-4; J gene: TRBJ2-1; D gene: NA; clone size: few; CDR3 DNA: NA; CDR3 protein: CASSIAAWGGGALWQFF
V gene: TRBV15; J gene: TRBJ2-1; D gene: NA; clone size: few; CDR3 DNA: TGTGCCACCAGCAGAGGGGGGACTTACAATGAGCAGTTCTTC; CDR3 protein: CATSRGGTYNEQFF
V gene: TRBV11-2; J gene: TRBJ2-1; D gene: NA; clone size: NA; CDR3 DNA: TGTGCCAGCAGCTTGGAAGCACATGAGCAGTTCTTC; CDR3 protein: CASSLEAHEQFF
V gene: TRBV30; J gene: TRBJ1-6; D gene: NA; clone size: NA; CDR3 DNA: TGTGCCCGTTCAACCGGGACAACGGGTAATTCACCCCTCCACTTT; CDR3 protein: CARSTGTTGNSPLHF
V gene: TRBV7-3; J gene: TRBJ1-3; D gene: NA; clone size: NA; CDR3 DNA: TGTGCCAGCAGCTTGGGTTGGGGAAACACCATATATTTT; CDR3 protein: CASSLGWGNTIYF
V gene: TRBV20-1; J gene: TRBJ2-7; D gene: NA; clone size: few; CDR3 DNA: TGCAGTGCTAGAAACAGGGCCCAAACCTACGAGCAGTACTTC; CDR3 protein: CSARNRAQTYEQYF
V gene: TRBV7-3; J gene: TRBJ2-2; D gene: NA; clone size: once; CDR3 DNA: TGTGCCAGCAGCTTCACTAACACCGGGGAGCTGTTTTTT; CDR3 protein: CASSFTNTGELFF
V gene: TRBV29-1; J gene: TRBJ2-4; D gene: NA; clone size: NA; CDR3 DNA: TGCAGCGTTGAAGAGGGAGCCAAAAACATTCAGTACTTC; CDR3 protein: CSVEEGAKNIQYF
V gene: TRBV11-1; J gene: TRBJ1-1; D gene: TRBD1; clone size: once; CDR3 DNA: TGTGCCAGCAGCTTAGCGAAAGGGACAGATTTGAACACTGAAGCTTTCTTT; CDR3 protein: CASSLAKGTDLNTEAFF
V gene: TRBV7-9; J gene: TRBJ2-1; D gene: NA; clone size: NA; CDR3 DNA: TGTGCCAGCAGCTTAGGGGCAGGGGCATGGGGGGACAATGAGCAGTTCTTC; CDR3 protein: CASSLGAGAWGDNEQFF
V gene: TRBV20-1; J gene: TRBJ2-2; D gene: NA; clone size: few; CDR3 DNA: TGCAGTGCTGCCTACTCTAGGGGCACCGGGGAGCTGTTTTTT; CDR3 protein: CSAAYSRGTGELFF
V gene: TRBV11-1; J gene: TRBJ1-6; D gene: NA; clone size: NA; CDR3 DNA: TGTGCCAGCAGAAAGGACTATAATTCACCCCTCCACTTT; CDR3 protein: CASRKDYNSPLHF
V gene: TRBV10-3; J gene: TRBJ2-3; D gene: TRBD2; clone size: NA; CDR3 DNA: TGTGCCATCAGTGAATATAGCGGGGGGGCAGATACGCAGTATTTT; CDR3 protein: CAISEYSGGADTQYF
V gene: TRBV4-3; J gene: TRBJ2-5; D gene: TRBD1; clone size: NA; CDR3 DNA: TGCGCCAGCAGCCAATCCGGGACAGGGGGCTGGGAGACCCAGTACTTC; CDR3 protein: CASSQSGTGGWETQYF
V gene: TRBV20-1; J gene: TRBJ2-7; D gene: NA; clone size: NA; CDR3 DNA: TGCAGTGCTAGCGGGCTACTAACCTACGAGCAGTACTTC; CDR3 protein: CSASGLLTYEQYF
V gene: TRBV25-1; J gene: TRBJ2-3; D gene: TRBD1; clone size: NA; CDR3 DNA: TGTGCCACCGGACAGGGCACAGATACGCAGTATTTT; CDR3 protein: CATGQGTDTQYF
V gene: TRBV11-1; J gene: TRBJ2-1; D gene: TRBD2; clone size: NA; CDR3 DNA: TGTGCCAGCAGCTTAGCCGGGGGGACCTTCTACAATGAGCAGTTCTTC; CDR3 protein: CASSLAGGTFYNEQFF
V gene: TRBV11-2; J gene: TRBJ2-3; D gene: NA; clone size: NA; CDR3 DNA: TGTGCCAGCAGACTCCCTGGGGCGCCTAGCACAGATACGCAGTATTTT; CDR3 protein: CASRLPGAPSTDTQYF
V gene: TRBV5-1; J gene: TRBJ2-1; D gene: NA; clone size: NA; CDR3 DNA: TGCGCCAGCAGCCCCCAGGCCACCTCCTACAATGAGCAGTTCTTC; CDR3 protein: CASSPQATSYNEQFF
V gene: TRBV4-3; J gene: TRBJ2-3; D gene: TRBD2; clone size: NA; CDR3 DNA: TGCGCCAGCAGCCACGCTCCTAGCGGGGGGAGTACAGATACGCAGTATTTT; CDR3 protein: CASSHAPSGGSTDTQYF